Listed below are T cell receptor beta chains from one sample, sequenced in a study of regulatory and conventional T cells in RAG deficiency. Sequencing was performed with immunoSEQ multiplex PCR; in TCRdb, only in-frame clones are kept and a portion is missing. The sample has about 34,000 clones; 76% are singletons. This same sample was also taken into another study, of regulatory T cells.

Source material: CD4+ effector T cells sorted from blood. These receptors all stem from a human donor in good health. The CDR3 runs from the conserved cysteine through the conserved F or W.

CDR3aa	j_gene	v_gene
CASTPPISGNTIYF	TRBJ1-3	TRBV28
CAISEGAGNSPLHF	TRBJ1-6	TRBV10-3
CASSVDSGGAWNLETQYF	TRBJ2-5	TRBV9
CASTVAGSPYEQYF	TRBJ2-7	TRBV28
CASSVGQRETQYF	TRBJ2-5	TRBV7-3
CASNQQRGVHEQYF	TRBJ2-7	TRBV6-6
CSVEGGRDLKGGYTF	TRBJ1-2	TRBV29-1
CASTIGYRGLNQPQHF	TRBJ1-5	TRBV19
CASSVGATESYEQYF	TRBJ2-7	TRBV9
CAGARSAHEKLFF	TRBJ1-4	TRBV30
CATRDYTRGNIQYF	TRBJ2-4	TRBV19
CSASRNEQFF	TRBJ2-1	TRBV20-1
CASSFNPGQGANGYTF	TRBJ1-2	TRBV7-3
CASSGAGRGNTIYF	TRBJ1-3	TRBV9